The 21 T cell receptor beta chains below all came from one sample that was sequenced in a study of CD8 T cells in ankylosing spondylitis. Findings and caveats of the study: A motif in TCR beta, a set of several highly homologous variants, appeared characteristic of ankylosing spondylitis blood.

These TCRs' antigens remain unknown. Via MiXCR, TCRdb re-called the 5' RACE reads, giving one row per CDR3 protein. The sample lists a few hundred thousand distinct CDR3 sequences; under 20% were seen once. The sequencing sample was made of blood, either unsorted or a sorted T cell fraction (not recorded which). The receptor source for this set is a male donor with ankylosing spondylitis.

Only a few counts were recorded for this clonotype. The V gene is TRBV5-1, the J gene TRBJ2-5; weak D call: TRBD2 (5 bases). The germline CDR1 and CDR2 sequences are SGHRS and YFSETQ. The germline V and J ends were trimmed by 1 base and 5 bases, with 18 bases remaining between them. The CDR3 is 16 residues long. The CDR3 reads CASSLQAQDGVETQYF. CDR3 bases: TGCGCCAGCAGCTTGCAAGCGCAGGACGGGGTGGAGACCCAGTACTTC.

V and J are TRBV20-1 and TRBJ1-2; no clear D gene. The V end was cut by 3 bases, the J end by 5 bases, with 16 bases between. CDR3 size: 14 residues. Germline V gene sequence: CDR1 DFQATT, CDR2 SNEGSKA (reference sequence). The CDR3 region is CSASDDGWAYGYTF. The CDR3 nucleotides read TGCAGTGCTAGCGATGACGGGTGGGCTTATGGCTACACCTTC.

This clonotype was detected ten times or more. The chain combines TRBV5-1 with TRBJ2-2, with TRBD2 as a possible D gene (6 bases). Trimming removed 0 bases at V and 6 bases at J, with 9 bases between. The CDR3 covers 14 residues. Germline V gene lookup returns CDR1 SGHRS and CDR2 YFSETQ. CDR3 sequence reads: CASSLDTSSGELFF. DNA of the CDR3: TGCGCCAGCAGCTTGGATACTAGCTCCGGGGAGCTGTTTTTT.

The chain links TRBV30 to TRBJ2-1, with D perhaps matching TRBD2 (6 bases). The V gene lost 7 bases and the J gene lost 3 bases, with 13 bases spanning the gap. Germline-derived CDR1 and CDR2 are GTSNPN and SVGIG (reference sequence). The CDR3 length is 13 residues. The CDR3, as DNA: TGTGCCTTGGGCCGGGGGTACTACAATGAGCAGTTCTTC. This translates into CALGRGYYNEQFF.

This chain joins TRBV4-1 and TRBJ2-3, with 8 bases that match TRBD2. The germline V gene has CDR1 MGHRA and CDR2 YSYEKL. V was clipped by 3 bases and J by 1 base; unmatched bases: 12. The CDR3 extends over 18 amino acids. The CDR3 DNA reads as TGCGCCAGCAGCCAGGTGGTAAGGGGTAGCGGGGGCACAGATACGCAGTATTTT. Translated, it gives CASSQVVRGSGGTDTQYF.

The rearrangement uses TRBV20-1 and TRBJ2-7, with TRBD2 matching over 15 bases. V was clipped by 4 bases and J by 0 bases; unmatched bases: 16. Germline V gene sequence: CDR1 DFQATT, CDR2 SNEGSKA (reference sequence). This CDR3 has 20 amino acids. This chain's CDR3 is CSATMLGTSGRQPSSYEQYF. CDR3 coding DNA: TGCAGTGCTACCATGCTAGGGACTAGCGGGAGGCAACCGAGCTCCTACGAGCAGTACTTC.

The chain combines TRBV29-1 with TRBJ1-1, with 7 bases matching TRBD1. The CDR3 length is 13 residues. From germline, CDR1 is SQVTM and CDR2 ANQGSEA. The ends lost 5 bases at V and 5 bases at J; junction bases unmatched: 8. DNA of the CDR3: TGCAGCGTTTTTCGACAGGGAGGTACTGAAGCTTTCTTT. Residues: CSVFRQGGTEAFF.

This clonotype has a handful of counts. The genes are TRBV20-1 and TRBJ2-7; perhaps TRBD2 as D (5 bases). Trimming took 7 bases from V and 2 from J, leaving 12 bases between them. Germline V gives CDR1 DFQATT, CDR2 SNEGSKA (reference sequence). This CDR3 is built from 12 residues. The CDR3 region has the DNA TGCAGTGTTCTGCCCGGGGCCTACGAGCAGTACTTC. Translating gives CSVLPGAYEQYF.

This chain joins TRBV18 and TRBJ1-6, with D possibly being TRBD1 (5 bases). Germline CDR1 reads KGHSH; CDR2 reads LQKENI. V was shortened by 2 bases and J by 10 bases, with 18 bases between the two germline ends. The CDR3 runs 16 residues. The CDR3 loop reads CASSPRTTDLESPLHF. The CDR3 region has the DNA TGTGCCAGCTCACCAAGGACAACAGATCTGGAATCACCCCTCCACTTT.

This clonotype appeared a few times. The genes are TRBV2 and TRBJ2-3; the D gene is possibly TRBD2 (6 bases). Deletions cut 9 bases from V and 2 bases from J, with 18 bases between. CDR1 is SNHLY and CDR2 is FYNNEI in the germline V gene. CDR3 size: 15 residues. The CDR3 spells CASFPRDSHTDTQYF. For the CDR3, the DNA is TGTGCCAGTTTTCCCCGGGACTCACACACAGATACGCAGTATTTT.

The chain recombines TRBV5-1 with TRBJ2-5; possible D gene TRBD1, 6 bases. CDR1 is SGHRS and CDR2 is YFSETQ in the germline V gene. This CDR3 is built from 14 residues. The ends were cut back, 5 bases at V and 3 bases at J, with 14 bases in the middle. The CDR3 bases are TGCGCCAGCAGTCTGACAGGAGGAAAAGAGACCCAGTACTTC. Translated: CASSLTGGKETQYF.

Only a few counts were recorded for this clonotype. CDR3 in amino acids: CASSFIDRGETQYF. The CDR3 nucleotides are TGTGCCAGCAGCTTCATTGACAGGGGAGAGACCCAGTACTTC. This sequence joins TRBV7-8 and TRBJ2-5; 8 bases agree with TRBD1. V lost 3 bases and J lost 4; bases outside the gene matches: 4. Germline V gives CDR1 SGHVS, CDR2 FQNEAQ. This CDR3 comprises 14 residues.

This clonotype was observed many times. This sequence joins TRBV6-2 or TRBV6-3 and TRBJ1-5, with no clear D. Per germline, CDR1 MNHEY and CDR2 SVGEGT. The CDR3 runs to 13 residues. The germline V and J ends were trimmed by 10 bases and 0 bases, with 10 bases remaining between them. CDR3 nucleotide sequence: TGTGCCACCTCATTGAATAGCAATCAGCCCCAGCATTTT. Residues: CATSLNSNQPQHF.

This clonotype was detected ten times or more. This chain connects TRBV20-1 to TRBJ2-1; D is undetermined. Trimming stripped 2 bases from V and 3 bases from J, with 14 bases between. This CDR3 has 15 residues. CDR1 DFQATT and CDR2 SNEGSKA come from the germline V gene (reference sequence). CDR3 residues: CSARKASINYNEQFF. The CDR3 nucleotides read TGCAGTGCTAGAAAGGCATCGATTAACTACAATGAGCAGTTCTTC.

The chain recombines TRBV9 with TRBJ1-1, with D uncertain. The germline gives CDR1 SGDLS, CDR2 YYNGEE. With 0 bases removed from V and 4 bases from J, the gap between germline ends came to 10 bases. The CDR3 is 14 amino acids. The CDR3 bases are TGTGCCAGCAGCGTAGCGGTGACGAGCACTGAAGCTTTCTTT. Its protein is CASSVAVTSTEAFF.

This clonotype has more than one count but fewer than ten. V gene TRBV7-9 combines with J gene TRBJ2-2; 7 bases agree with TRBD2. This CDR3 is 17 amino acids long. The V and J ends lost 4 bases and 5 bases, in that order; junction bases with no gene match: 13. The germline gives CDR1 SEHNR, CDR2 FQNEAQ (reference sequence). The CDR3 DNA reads TGTGCCAGCAGCTACCCCGGGGGAGGGGAGATTACCGGGGAGCTGTTTTTT. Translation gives CASSYPGGGEITGELFF.

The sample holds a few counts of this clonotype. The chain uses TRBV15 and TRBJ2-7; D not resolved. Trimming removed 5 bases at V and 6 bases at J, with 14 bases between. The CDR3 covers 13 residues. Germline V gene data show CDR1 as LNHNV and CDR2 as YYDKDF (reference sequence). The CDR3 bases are TGTGCCACCAGCGACGTCCACGGACGCGAGCAGTACTTC. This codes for CATSDVHGREQYF.

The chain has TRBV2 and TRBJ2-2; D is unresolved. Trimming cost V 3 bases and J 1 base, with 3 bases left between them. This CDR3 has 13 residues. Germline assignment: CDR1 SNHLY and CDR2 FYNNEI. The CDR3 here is CASSEGNTGELFF. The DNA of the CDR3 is TGTGCCAGCAGTGAGGGGAACACCGGGGAGCTGTTTTTT. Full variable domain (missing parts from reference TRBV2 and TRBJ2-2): EPEVTQTPSHQVTQMGQEVILRCVPISNHLYFYWYRQILGQKVEFLVSFYNNEISEKSEIFDDQFSVERPDGSNFTLKIRSTKLEDSAMYFCASSEGNTGELFFGEGSRLTVL.

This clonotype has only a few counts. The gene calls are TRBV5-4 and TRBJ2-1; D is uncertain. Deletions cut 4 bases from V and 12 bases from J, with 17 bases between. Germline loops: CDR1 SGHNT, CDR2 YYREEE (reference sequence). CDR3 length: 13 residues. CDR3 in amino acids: CASSPSDSPRQFF. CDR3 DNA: TGTGCCAGCAGCCCTTCCGACTCCCCTCGGCAGTTCTTC.

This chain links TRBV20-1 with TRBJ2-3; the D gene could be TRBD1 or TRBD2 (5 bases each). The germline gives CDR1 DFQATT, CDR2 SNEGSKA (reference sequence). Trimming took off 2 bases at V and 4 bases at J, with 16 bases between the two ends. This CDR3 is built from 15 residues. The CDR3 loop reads CSARIWGVGADTQYF. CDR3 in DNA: TGCAGTGCTAGAATTTGGGGAGTAGGGGCAGATACGCAGTATTTT.

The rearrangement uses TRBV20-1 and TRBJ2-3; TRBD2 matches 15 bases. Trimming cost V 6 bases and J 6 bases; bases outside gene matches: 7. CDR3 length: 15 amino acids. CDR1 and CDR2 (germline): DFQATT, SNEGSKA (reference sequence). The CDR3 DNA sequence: TGCAGTGCCCGGACTAGCGGGAGGGCCTGGGATACGCAGTATTTT. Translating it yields CSARTSGRAWDTQYF.